This is a list of T cell receptor beta chains from one sample in a study of response to subunit inactivated influenza vaccine. TCRdb fed the RT-PCR reads into MiXCR, producing one record per CDR3 protein. The sample consists of about 570,000 distinct CDR3 sequences, 10% to 12% of them appearing once. This sample was also put to use in a study of T cells expressing NK-cell markers.

The material was PBMCs from blood, obtained on the day of vaccination. The receptors come from a middle-aged man who received an inactivated influenza vaccine. Both conserved end residues are part of each CDR3. Each record gives: D gene, J gene, V gene, CDR3 length, clone size, CDR3 protein, CDR3 DNA. The D gene is left open where the match is weak. A row's size may be missing; if present it is once, few, many or a size class.

D gene: TRBD2; J gene: TRBJ2-5; V gene: TRBV20-1; CDR3 length: 15; clone size: NA; CDR3 protein: CSLNQLAGFQETQYF; CDR3 DNA: TGCAGCCTAAATCAACTAGCGGGCTTCCAAGAGACCCAGTACTTC
D gene: NA; J gene: TRBJ1-2; V gene: TRBV7-8; CDR3 length: 12; clone size: NA; CDR3 protein: CASSEQNYGYTF; CDR3 DNA: TGTGCCAGCAGTGAGCAGAACTATGGCTACACCTTC
D gene: TRBD1; J gene: TRBJ2-5; V gene: TRBV25-1; CDR3 length: 13; clone size: few; CDR3 protein: CASSPDRVATQYF; CDR3 DNA: TGTGCCAGCAGTCCGGACAGGGTGGCGACCCAGTACTTC
D gene: TRBD1; J gene: TRBJ2-2; V gene: TRBV5-1; CDR3 length: 15; clone size: many; CDR3 protein: CASSFRDSSTGELFF; CDR3 DNA: TGCGCCAGCAGCTTCCGGGACAGCTCGACCGGGGAGCTGTTTTTT
D gene: TRBD1; J gene: TRBJ2-7; V gene: TRBV4-1; CDR3 length: 15; clone size: NA; CDR3 protein: CASSQATGASGEQYF; CDR3 DNA: TGCGCCAGCAGCCAAGCGACAGGGGCCTCAGGCGAGCAGTACTTC
D gene: TRBD1; J gene: TRBJ2-6; V gene: TRBV11-1; CDR3 length: 19; clone size: many; CDR3 protein: CASSLGYRDSPRGANVLTF; CDR3 DNA: TGTGCCAGCAGCTTAGGGTACCGGGACAGCCCGCGCGGGGCCAACGTCCTGACTTTC
D gene: TRBD2; J gene: TRBJ2-1; V gene: TRBV7-9; CDR3 length: 17; clone size: NA; CDR3 protein: CASSRIAGGPGGNEQFF; CDR3 DNA: TGTGCCAGCAGCCGAATAGCGGGAGGGCCCGGAGGCAATGAGCAGTTCTTC
D gene: NA; J gene: TRBJ2-7; V gene: TRBV29-1; CDR3 length: 10; clone size: many; CDR3 protein: CSVGDYEQYF; CDR3 DNA: TGCAGCGTTGGGGACTACGAGCAGTACTTC
D gene: TRBD1; J gene: TRBJ2-2; V gene: TRBV3-1; CDR3 length: 15; clone size: NA; CDR3 protein: CASSHEGQGNEELFF; CDR3 DNA: TGTGCCAGCAGCCATGAAGGACAGGGTAACGAGGAGCTGTTTTTT
D gene: TRBD2; J gene: TRBJ2-3; V gene: TRBV7-9; CDR3 length: 17; clone size: NA; CDR3 protein: CASSLAVAGGQGDTQYF; CDR3 DNA: TGTGCCAGCAGCTTAGCCGTTGCGGGGGGGCAAGGAGATACGCAGTATTTT
D gene: NA; J gene: TRBJ2-1; V gene: TRBV20-1; CDR3 length: 13; clone size: NA; CDR3 protein: CSARDPLANEQFF; CDR3 DNA: TGCAGTGCTAGAGATCCCTTAGCAAATGAGCAGTTCTTC
D gene: TRBD2; J gene: TRBJ2-1; V gene: TRBV20-1; CDR3 length: 17; clone size: few; CDR3 protein: CSARDPESAGGPREQFF; CDR3 DNA: TGCAGTGCTAGAGATCCCGAATCAGCGGGGGGGCCGAGAGAGCAGTTCTTC
D gene: TRBD1; J gene: TRBJ2-1; V gene: TRBV11-1; CDR3 length: 19; clone size: NA; CDR3 protein: CASSSTITGTGGNNGEQFF; CDR3 DNA: TGTGCCAGCAGCTCCACCATCACCGGGACAGGGGGCAACAATGGTGAGCAGTTCTTC
D gene: NA; J gene: TRBJ2-6; V gene: TRBV4-1; CDR3 length: 15; clone size: NA; CDR3 protein: CASSPITFGANVLTF; CDR3 DNA: TGCGCCAGCAGCCCTATCACCTTTGGGGCCAACGTCCTGACTTTC
D gene: TRBD1; J gene: TRBJ2-4; V gene: TRBV6-2/TRBV6-3; CDR3 length: 15; clone size: many; CDR3 protein: CASSVWDRGLDIQYF; CDR3 DNA: TGTGCCAGCAGTGTCTGGGACAGGGGTTTGGACATTCAGTACTTC
D gene: NA; J gene: TRBJ2-4; V gene: TRBV2; CDR3 length: 15; clone size: many; CDR3 protein: CASREVTAAKNIQYF; CDR3 DNA: TGTGCCAGCAGGGAGGTCACTGCAGCTAAAAACATTCAGTACTTC
D gene: NA; J gene: TRBJ2-1; V gene: TRBV15; CDR3 length: 14; clone size: NA; CDR3 protein: CATSSEPINLEQFF; CDR3 DNA: TGTGCCACCAGCAGTGAACCTATCAACTTGGAGCAGTTCTTC
D gene: NA; J gene: TRBJ2-7; V gene: TRBV5-1; CDR3 length: 16; clone size: many; CDR3 protein: CASSRAQAAGVYEQYF; CDR3 DNA: TGCGCCAGCAGTCGGGCACAGGCCGCTGGGGTCTACGAGCAGTACTTC
D gene: NA; J gene: TRBJ2-3; V gene: TRBV30; CDR3 length: 16; clone size: few; CDR3 protein: CAWSAKGARATDTQYF; CDR3 DNA: TGTGCCTGGAGCGCGAAAGGGGCTAGGGCGACGGATACGCAGTATTTT
D gene: TRBD2; J gene: TRBJ2-1; V gene: TRBV14; CDR3 length: 19; clone size: few; CDR3 protein: CASSQDPASGSASYNEQFF; CDR3 DNA: TGTGCCAGCAGCCAAGATCCCGCTAGCGGGAGCGCTTCCTACAATGAGCAGTTCTTC
D gene: NA; J gene: TRBJ2-3; V gene: TRBV6-5; CDR3 length: 13; clone size: NA; CDR3 protein: CASSSPLGDTQYF; CDR3 DNA: TGTGCCAGCAGTTCCCCTTTAGGGGATACGCAGTATTTT
D gene: NA; J gene: TRBJ1-4; V gene: TRBV27; CDR3 length: 14; clone size: few; CDR3 protein: CASSDSLLNEKLFF; CDR3 DNA: TGTGCCAGCTCGGACAGCCTGCTTAATGAAAAACTGTTTTTT
D gene: NA; J gene: TRBJ1-5; V gene: TRBV4-2; CDR3 length: 16; clone size: NA; CDR3 protein: CASSHVGGTSNQPQHF; CDR3 DNA: TGTGCCAGCAGCCACGTAGGCGGCACGTCCAATCAGCCCCAGCATTTT
D gene: NA; J gene: TRBJ2-5; V gene: TRBV19; CDR3 length: 14; clone size: many; CDR3 protein: CASSPAGGEETQYF; CDR3 DNA: TGTGCCAGTAGTCCCGCTGGTGGTGAAGAGACCCAGTACTTC
D gene: NA; J gene: TRBJ2-5; V gene: TRBV5-1; CDR3 length: 16; clone size: NA; CDR3 protein: CASSLAGRERGETQYF; CDR3 DNA: TGCGCCAGCAGCTTGGCCGGCAGGGAGAGGGGAGAGACCCAGTACTTC
D gene: TRBD2; J gene: TRBJ2-7; V gene: TRBV29-1; CDR3 length: 15; clone size: NA; CDR3 protein: CSVEARRGAMDEQYF; CDR3 DNA: TGCAGCGTTGAAGCCCGGCGGGGGGCGATGGACGAGCAGTACTTC
D gene: NA; J gene: TRBJ2-3; V gene: TRBV7-9; CDR3 length: 15; clone size: many; CDR3 protein: CASSLRRLGADTQYF; CDR3 DNA: TGTGCCAGCAGCTTGCGACGGTTGGGCGCAGATACGCAGTATTTT
D gene: TRBD2; J gene: TRBJ2-1; V gene: TRBV6-2/TRBV6-3; CDR3 length: 18; clone size: few; CDR3 protein: CASSYPFPGLAGYNEQFF; CDR3 DNA: TGTGCCAGCAGTTACCCCTTTCCGGGACTAGCGGGATACAATGAGCAGTTCTTC
D gene: TRBD2; J gene: TRBJ2-1; V gene: TRBV7-9; CDR3 length: 11; clone size: NA; CDR3 protein: CASSLVLAGFF; CDR3 DNA: TGTGCCAGCAGCTTAGTCCTAGCGGGGTTCTTC
D gene: TRBD2; J gene: TRBJ2-3; V gene: TRBV29-1; CDR3 length: 14; clone size: NA; CDR3 protein: CSVDVAGGLDTQYF; CDR3 DNA: TGCAGCGTTGACGTAGCGGGAGGTTTGGATACGCAGTATTTT
D gene: TRBD1; J gene: TRBJ2-7; V gene: TRBV5-1; CDR3 length: 13; clone size: NA; CDR3 protein: CASTGQGTYEQYF; CDR3 DNA: TGCGCCAGCACCGGACAGGGGACCTACGAGCAGTACTTC
D gene: NA; J gene: TRBJ2-3; V gene: TRBV7-2; CDR3 length: 16; clone size: NA; CDR3 protein: CASSLDPAALLDTQYF; CDR3 DNA: TGTGCCAGCAGCTTAGACCCAGCAGCATTATTAGATACGCAGTATTTT
D gene: TRBD2; J gene: TRBJ2-1; V gene: TRBV20-1; CDR3 length: 17; clone size: NA; CDR3 protein: CSAGGLAGGGSYNEQFF; CDR3 DNA: TGCAGTGCTGGGGGACTAGCGGGAGGCGGGAGCTACAATGAGCAGTTCTTC
D gene: NA; J gene: TRBJ1-1; V gene: TRBV7-9; CDR3 length: 14; clone size: many; CDR3 protein: CASSLQQMNTEAFF; CDR3 DNA: TGTGCCAGCAGCTTACAACAGATGAACACTGAAGCTTTCTTT
D gene: NA; J gene: TRBJ2-5; V gene: TRBV7-9; CDR3 length: 14; clone size: NA; CDR3 protein: CASSQIWQQETQYF; CDR3 DNA: TGTGCCAGCAGCCAAATTTGGCAACAAGAGACCCAGTACTTC
D gene: TRBD2; J gene: TRBJ2-1; V gene: TRBV7-2; CDR3 length: 17; clone size: NA; CDR3 protein: CASSNHYLAGGYNEQFF; CDR3 DNA: TGTGCCAGCAGCAATCACTATCTGGCGGGAGGGTACAATGAGCAGTTCTTC
D gene: TRBD2; J gene: TRBJ2-2; V gene: TRBV7-8; CDR3 length: 16; clone size: few; CDR3 protein: CASSPPRLAGTGELFF; CDR3 DNA: TGTGCCAGCAGCCCACCGCGGCTAGCGGGGACCGGGGAGCTGTTTTTT
D gene: NA; J gene: TRBJ2-1; V gene: TRBV30; CDR3 length: 16; clone size: NA; CDR3 protein: CAWSVGGRVKYNEQFF; CDR3 DNA: TGTGCCTGGAGTGTTGGTGGCAGGGTGAAGTACAATGAGCAGTTCTTC
D gene: NA; J gene: TRBJ2-4; V gene: TRBV24-1; CDR3 length: 20; clone size: few; CDR3 protein: CATRKRPGTERPLAKNIQYF; CDR3 DNA: TGTGCAACAAGAAAGCGTCCCGGGACGGAGAGACCTCTAGCCAAAAACATTCAGTACTTC
D gene: TRBD1; J gene: TRBJ1-4; V gene: TRBV20-1; CDR3 length: 14; clone size: NA; CDR3 protein: CSAGQGATNEKLFF; CDR3 DNA: TGCAGTGCTGGGCAGGGGGCGACTAATGAAAAACTGTTTTTT
D gene: NA; J gene: TRBJ2-1; V gene: TRBV20-1; CDR3 length: 15; clone size: NA; CDR3 protein: CSAGQRGRAYNEQFF; CDR3 DNA: TGCAGTGCTGGACAGCGGGGCCGGGCCTACAATGAGCAGTTCTTC
D gene: TRBD2; J gene: TRBJ2-3; V gene: TRBV12-3/TRBV12-4; CDR3 length: 16; clone size: few; CDR3 protein: CASSLNSGGTSDTQYF; CDR3 DNA: TGTGCCAGCAGTTTAAACTCGGGGGGAACCTCGGATACGCAGTATTTT
D gene: NA; J gene: TRBJ2-2; V gene: TRBV10-3; CDR3 length: 17; clone size: few; CDR3 protein: CAISESKVSAATGELFF; CDR3 DNA: TGTGCCATCAGTGAGTCTAAGGTTTCAGCCGCCACCGGGGAGCTGTTTTTT
D gene: NA; J gene: TRBJ2-1; V gene: TRBV11-2; CDR3 length: 15; clone size: NA; CDR3 protein: CASSLRPDNYNEQFF; CDR3 DNA: TGTGCCAGCAGCCTACGACCCGACAACTACAATGAGCAGTTCTTC
D gene: NA; J gene: TRBJ2-3; V gene: TRBV9; CDR3 length: 15; clone size: few; CDR3 protein: CASSVAATSTDTQYF; CDR3 DNA: TGTGCCAGCAGCGTGGCCGCCACTAGCACAGATACGCAGTATTTT
D gene: TRBD2; J gene: TRBJ2-5; V gene: TRBV6-1; CDR3 length: 19; clone size: few; CDR3 protein: CASSAPGLAGEMVKKTQYF; CDR3 DNA: TGTGCCAGCAGCGCCCCGGGACTAGCGGGAGAGATGGTGAAGAAGACCCAGTACTTC
D gene: NA; J gene: TRBJ2-2; V gene: TRBV20-1; CDR3 length: 15; clone size: many; CDR3 protein: CSARSRLMYTGELFF; CDR3 DNA: TGCAGTGCTAGATCTAGGCTAATGTACACCGGGGAGCTGTTTTTT
D gene: TRBD1; J gene: TRBJ1-5; V gene: TRBV11-2; CDR3 length: 16; clone size: many; CDR3 protein: CASSRDRFGGLQPQHF; CDR3 DNA: TGTGCCAGCAGCCGGGACAGGTTTGGGGGCCTACAGCCCCAGCATTTT
D gene: TRBD2; J gene: TRBJ2-1; V gene: TRBV11-2; CDR3 length: 15; clone size: few; CDR3 protein: CASSRGLAEMNEQFF; CDR3 DNA: TGTGCCAGCAGCCGTGGACTAGCGGAGATGAATGAGCAGTTCTTC
D gene: NA; J gene: TRBJ2-5; V gene: TRBV20-1; CDR3 length: 11; clone size: few; CDR3 protein: CSASPLETQYF; CDR3 DNA: TGCAGTGCTAGTCCTCTGGAGACCCAGTACTTC
D gene: NA; J gene: TRBJ2-3; V gene: TRBV5-1; CDR3 length: 15; clone size: NA; CDR3 protein: CASSPDGRGTDTQYF; CDR3 DNA: TGCGCCAGCAGCCCGGACGGTCGGGGGACAGATACGCAGTATTTT
D gene: NA; J gene: TRBJ2-7; V gene: TRBV4-2; CDR3 length: 14; clone size: few; CDR3 protein: CASSQGGFTYEQYF; CDR3 DNA: TGTGCCAGCAGCCAAGGAGGGTTTACCTACGAGCAGTACTTC
D gene: NA; J gene: TRBJ2-1; V gene: TRBV7-2; CDR3 length: 14; clone size: few; CDR3 protein: CASTTRVGYNEQFF; CDR3 DNA: TGTGCCAGCACCACGCGGGTTGGCTACAATGAGCAGTTCTTC
D gene: NA; J gene: TRBJ2-5; V gene: TRBV7-8; CDR3 length: 13; clone size: NA; CDR3 protein: CASSYGQSETQYF; CDR3 DNA: TGTGCCAGCAGTTACGGACAGTCGGAGACCCAGTACTTC